This TCR beta chain appears in the sequencing data of a study of cytomegalovirus exposure and HLA in healthy donors. V lost 2 bases and J lost 5; bases outside the gene matches: 14. CDR3 size: 17 residues. Germline CDR1 reads MGHDK; CDR2 reads SYGVNS. This PCR relied on a set of 60 Vbeta primers and 13 Jbeta primers. Method: immunoSEQ multiplex PCR; TCRdb's copy keeps in-frame clones and lacks some. The repertoire has 150,000 to 200,000 clones, approximately 85% of them found once; the top ten carry approximately 8.5%. This chain connects TRBV25-1 to TRBJ2-5, with 7 bases matching TRBD2. The sample was PBMCs. The TCR comes from a man between 18 and 29 years old in good health and CMV-seropositive. In DNA, the CDR3 is TGTGCCAGCAGTGAAGGTCGTCGTGGGCTGCGGGGGGAGACCCAGTACTTC. Translation: CASSEGRRGLRGETQYF.